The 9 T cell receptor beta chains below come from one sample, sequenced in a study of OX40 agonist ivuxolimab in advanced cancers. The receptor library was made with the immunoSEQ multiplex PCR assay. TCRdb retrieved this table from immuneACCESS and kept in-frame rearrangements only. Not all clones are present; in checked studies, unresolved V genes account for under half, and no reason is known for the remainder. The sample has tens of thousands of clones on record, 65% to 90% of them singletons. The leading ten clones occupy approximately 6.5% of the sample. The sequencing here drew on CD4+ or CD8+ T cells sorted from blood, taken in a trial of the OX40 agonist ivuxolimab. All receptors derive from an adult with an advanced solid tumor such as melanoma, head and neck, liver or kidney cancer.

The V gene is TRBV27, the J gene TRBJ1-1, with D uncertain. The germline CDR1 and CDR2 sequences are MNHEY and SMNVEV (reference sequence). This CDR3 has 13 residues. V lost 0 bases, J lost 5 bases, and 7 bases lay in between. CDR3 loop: CASSLSWETEAFF. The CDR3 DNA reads TGTGCCAGCAGTTTATCGTGGGAGACTGAAGCTTTCTTT.

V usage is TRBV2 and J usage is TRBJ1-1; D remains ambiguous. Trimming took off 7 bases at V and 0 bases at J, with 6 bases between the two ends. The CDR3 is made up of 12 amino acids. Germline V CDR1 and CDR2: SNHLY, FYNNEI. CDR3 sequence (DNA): TGTGCCAGCAACGCGGTGAACACTGAAGCTTTCTTT. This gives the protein CASNAVNTEAFF. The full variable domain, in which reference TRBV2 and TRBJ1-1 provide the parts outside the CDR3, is EPEVTQTPSHQVTQMGQEVILRCVPISNHLYFYWYRQILGQKVEFLVSFYNNEISEKSEIFDDQFSVERPDGSNFTLKIRSTKLEDSAMYFCASNAVNTEAFFGQGTRLTVV.

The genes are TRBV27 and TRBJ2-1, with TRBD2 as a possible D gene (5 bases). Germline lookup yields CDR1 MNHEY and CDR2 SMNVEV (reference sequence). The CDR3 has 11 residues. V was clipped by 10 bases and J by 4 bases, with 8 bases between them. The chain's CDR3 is CATGLYNEQFF. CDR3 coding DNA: TGTGCCACCGGACTTTACAATGAGCAGTTCTTC.

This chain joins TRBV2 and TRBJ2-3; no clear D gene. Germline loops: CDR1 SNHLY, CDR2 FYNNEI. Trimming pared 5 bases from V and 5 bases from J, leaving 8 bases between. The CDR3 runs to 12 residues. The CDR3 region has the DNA TGTGCCAGCAGTCCCGGTGAAGATACGCAGTATTTT. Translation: CASSPGEDTQYF.

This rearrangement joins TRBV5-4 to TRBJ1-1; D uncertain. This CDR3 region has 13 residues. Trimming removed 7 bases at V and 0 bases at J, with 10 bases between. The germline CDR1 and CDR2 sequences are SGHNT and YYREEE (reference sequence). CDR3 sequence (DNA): TGTGCCAGCGAGTTCGGGGTGAACACTGAAGCTTTCTTT. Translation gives CASEFGVNTEAFF.

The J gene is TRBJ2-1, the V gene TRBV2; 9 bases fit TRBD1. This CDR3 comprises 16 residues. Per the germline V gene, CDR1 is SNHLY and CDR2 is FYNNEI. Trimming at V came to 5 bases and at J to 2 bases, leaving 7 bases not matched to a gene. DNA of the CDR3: TGTGCCAGCAGTAGTTCCCGGGACAGGGCCTACAATGAGCAGTTCTTC. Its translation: CASSSSRDRAYNEQFF.

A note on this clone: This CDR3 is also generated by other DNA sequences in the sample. The CDR3 nucleotides read TGCGCCAGCAGCCAGAGGACTAGCGGGACCGGGAGGAGCGAGCAGTACTTC. Residues: CASSQRTSGTGRSEQYF. The genes are TRBV4-3 and TRBJ2-7, with 12 positions matching TRBD2. The junction had 12 bases not matched to a gene; V was cut back by 3 bases and J by 6 bases. The CDR3 length is 17 residues. The germline V gene encodes CDR1 LGHNA and CDR2 YSLEER.

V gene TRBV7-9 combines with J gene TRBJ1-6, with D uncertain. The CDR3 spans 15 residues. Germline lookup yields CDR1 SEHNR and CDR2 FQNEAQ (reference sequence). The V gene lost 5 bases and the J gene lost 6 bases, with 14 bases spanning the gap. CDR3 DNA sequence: TGTGCCAGCAGCCCCCCGTTGGACCGTAATTCACCCCTCCACTTT. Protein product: CASSPPLDRNSPLHF.

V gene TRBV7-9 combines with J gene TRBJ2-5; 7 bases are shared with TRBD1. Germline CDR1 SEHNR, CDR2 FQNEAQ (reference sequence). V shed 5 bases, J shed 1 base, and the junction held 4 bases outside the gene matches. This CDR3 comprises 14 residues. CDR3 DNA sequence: TGTGCCAGCAGCCCCCGACAGGGCCAAGAGACCCAGTACTTC. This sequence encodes CASSPRQGQETQYF.